This T cell receptor (beta chain) originates from a study of CD8+ T cells in alopecia areata. About the study: Administration of oral tofacitinib to treated patients was at 5 to 10 mg twice daily. Study-wide results and caveats: Besides other cells, scalp samples also yield sequences of resident alphabeta T cells from normal skin.

Trimming removed 7 bases from V and 5 bases from J, with 13 bases in between. The CDR3 sequence is 13 residues long. CDR1 LNHDA and CDR2 SQIVND come from the germline V gene (reference sequence). This clone was recorded a few times. Its specificity is not known. cDNA reverse transcribed from extracted RNA served as the sequencing template. Libraries were prepared by immunoSEQ multiplex PCR; TCRdb keeps only in-frame clonotypes and omits some of them. The sample lists over 100,000 clones; approximately 49% were seen once. The source was CD8+ T cells sorted from blood, collected at week 0. This clonotype was sampled from a human donor with alopecia areata. V and J are TRBV19 and TRBJ2-3, with D hard to call. CDR3 in DNA: TGTGCCAGTAACGGCGGTTTTCTAGATACGCAGTATTTT. Translated: CASNGGFLDTQYF.